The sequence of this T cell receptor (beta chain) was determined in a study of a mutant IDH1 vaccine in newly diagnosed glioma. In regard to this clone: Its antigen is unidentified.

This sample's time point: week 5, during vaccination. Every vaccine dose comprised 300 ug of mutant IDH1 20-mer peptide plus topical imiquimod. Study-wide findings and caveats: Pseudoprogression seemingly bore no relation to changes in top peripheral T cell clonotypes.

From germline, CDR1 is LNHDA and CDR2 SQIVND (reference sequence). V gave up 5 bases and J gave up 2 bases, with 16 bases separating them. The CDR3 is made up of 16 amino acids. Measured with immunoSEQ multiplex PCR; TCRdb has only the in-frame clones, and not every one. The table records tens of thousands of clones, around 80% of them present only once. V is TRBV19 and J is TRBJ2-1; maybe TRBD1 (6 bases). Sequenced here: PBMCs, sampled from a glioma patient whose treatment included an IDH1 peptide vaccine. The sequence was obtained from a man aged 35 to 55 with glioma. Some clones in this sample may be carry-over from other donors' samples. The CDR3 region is CASSQETGSAYNEQFF. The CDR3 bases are TGTGCCAGTAGTCAAGAGACAGGATCCGCCTACAATGAGCAGTTCTTC.